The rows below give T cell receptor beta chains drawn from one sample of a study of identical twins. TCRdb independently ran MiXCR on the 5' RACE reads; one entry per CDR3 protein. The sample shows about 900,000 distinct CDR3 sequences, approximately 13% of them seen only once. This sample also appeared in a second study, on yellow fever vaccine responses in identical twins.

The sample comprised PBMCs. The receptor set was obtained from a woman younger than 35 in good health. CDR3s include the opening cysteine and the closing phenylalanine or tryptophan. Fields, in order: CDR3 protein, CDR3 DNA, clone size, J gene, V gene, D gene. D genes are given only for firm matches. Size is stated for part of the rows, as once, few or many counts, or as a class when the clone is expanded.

CDR3: CASSLPGGGNEQFF
DNA: TGTGCCAGCAGCCTCCCGGGGGGTGGAAATGAGCAGTTCTTC
size: few
J: TRBJ2-1
V: TRBV7-9
D: TRBD2

CDR3: CASSSLERAQFF
DNA: TGTGCCAGCAGCTCGCTAGAACGTGCGCAGTTCTTC
size: .
J: TRBJ2-1
V: TRBV5-6
D: .

CDR3: CASSYAGGGYEQYF
DNA: TGTGCCAGCAGCTACGCGGGGGGAGGGTACGAGCAGTACTTC
size: .
J: TRBJ2-7
V: TRBV7-3
D: TRBD2

CDR3: CASSSSTTWDTQYF
DNA: TGCGCCAGCAGCTCCTCAACTACCTGGGATACGCAGTATTTT
size: .
J: TRBJ2-3
V: TRBV5-1
D: .

CDR3: CATENPAKNIQYF
DNA: TGTGCCACTGAAAACCCAGCCAAAAACATTCAGTACTTC
size: .
J: TRBJ2-4
V: TRBV6-1
D: .

CDR3: CASRPGGSGANVLTF
DNA: TGTGCCAGCAGGCCGGGGGGATCTGGGGCCAACGTCCTGACTTTC
size: .
J: TRBJ2-6
V: TRBV28
D: TRBD2

CDR3: CATSEGQIANSPLHF
DNA: TGTGCCACCAGCGAGGGACAGATTGCTAATTCACCCCTCCACTTT
size: many
J: TRBJ1-6
V: TRBV24-1
D: TRBD1

CDR3: CASSTARLRLAGTDTQYF
DNA: TGTGCCAGCAGCACAGCCCGATTAAGACTAGCGGGAACAGATACGCAGTATTTT
size: .
J: TRBJ2-3
V: TRBV12-3/TRBV12-4
D: TRBD2

CDR3: CAISRDRNTEAFF
DNA: TGTGCCATCAGCCGGGACAGGAACACTGAAGCTTTCTTT
size: .
J: TRBJ1-1
V: TRBV10-3
D: TRBD1

CDR3: CASSPTPGLAGEVDTQYF
DNA: TGTGCCAGCAGCCCCACCCCGGGACTAGCGGGGGAGGTAGATACGCAGTATTTT
size: few
J: TRBJ2-3
V: TRBV11-2
D: TRBD2

CDR3: CASSLLRQGLENYGYTF
DNA: TGTGCCAGCAGCTTGTTAAGACAAGGGTTGGAGAACTATGGCTACACCTTC
size: many
J: TRBJ1-2
V: TRBV5-5
D: .

CDR3: CASSGTGLETQYF
DNA: TGTGCCAGCAGCGGGACAGGGCTGGAGACCCAGTACTTC
size: .
J: TRBJ2-5
V: TRBV9
D: TRBD1

CDR3: CASSLIVYEQYF
DNA: TGTGCCAGCAGTTTGATTGTCTACGAGCAGTACTTC
size: many
J: TRBJ2-7
V: TRBV12-3/TRBV12-4
D: .

CDR3: CASSRPSRGAGELFF
DNA: TGTGCCAGCAGCCGACCTAGTAGGGGGGCCGGGGAGCTGTTTTTT
size: .
J: TRBJ2-2
V: TRBV11-2
D: .

CDR3: CASSRGGAVNEQFF
DNA: TGTGCCAGCAGTAGGGGGGGGGCAGTGAATGAGCAGTTCTTC
size: many
J: TRBJ2-1
V: TRBV28
D: .

CDR3: CSALRGTNTWELFF
DNA: TGCAGCGCCCTTAGGGGGACGAACACCTGGGAGCTGTTTTTT
size: .
J: TRBJ2-2
V: TRBV29-1
D: .

CDR3: CASSLRWGGGHTEAFF
DNA: TGTGCCAGCAGTTTAAGGTGGGGCGGGGGGCACACTGAAGCTTTCTTT
size: few
J: TRBJ1-1
V: TRBV27
D: .

CDR3: CAISEASGKGGNEQFF
DNA: TGTGCCATCAGTGAGGCAAGCGGGAAGGGCGGAAATGAGCAGTTCTTC
size: few
J: TRBJ2-1
V: TRBV10-3
D: TRBD2

CDR3: CASRGSGSNEQYF
DNA: TGTGCCAGCAGGGGTAGCGGGAGCAACGAGCAGTACTTC
size: .
J: TRBJ2-7
V: TRBV6-6
D: TRBD2

CDR3: CASTSEQFF
DNA: TGTGCCAGCACCTCCGAGCAGTTCTTC
size: .
J: TRBJ2-1
V: TRBV7-9
D: .

CDR3: CSVAQGMWETQYF
DNA: TGCAGCGTTGCCCAGGGAATGTGGGAGACCCAGTACTTC
size: many
J: TRBJ2-5
V: TRBV29-1
D: .

CDR3: CASSLKGVGTEAFF
DNA: TGTGCCAGCAGCTTAAAGGGGGTCGGCACTGAAGCTTTCTTT
size: few
J: TRBJ1-1
V: TRBV7-9
D: .

CDR3: CASSTEGGHTDTQYF
DNA: TGTGCCAGCAGCACCGAAGGGGGGCACACAGATACGCAGTATTTT
size: .
J: TRBJ2-3
V: TRBV7-6
D: .